This T cell receptor beta chain was obtained from a study of technical replicates of blood from a handful of donors. The V gene's germline CDR1 is MNHEY and CDR2 SVGAGI. J gave up 2 bases and V 3 bases, and 4 bases lay outside the gene matches. This CDR3 spans 15 amino acids. Profiled with immunoSEQ multiplex PCR; TCRdb holds only in-frame clones, not every one. This table holds tens of thousands of clones, 96% found once. This sequence originates from a human donor in good health. This chain connects TRBV6-5 to TRBJ2-7; 10 bases map to TRBD2. Sequenced input: T cells isolated from PBMCs. CDR3 sequence reads: CASSYEAGGPYEQYF. The DNA of the CDR3 is TGTGCCAGCAGTTATGAAGCGGGAGGGCCCTACGAGCAGTACTTC.